This paragraph reports one TCR beta chain. The antigen remains unidentified. Within the sample, other DNA sequences also encode this same CDR3. Trimming stripped 2 bases from V and 4 bases from J, with 8 bases between. This CDR3 region has 13 residues. The data are from a study of T cell responses to AZD1222 COVID-19 vaccine. Findings and caveats of the study: Donors skewed white British and female; clonal diversity was possibly underestimated.

This table comes from immunoSEQ multiplex PCR, and its TCRdb copy is limited to in-frame clones, with some not included. The table shows about 140,000 clones, with 92% occurring only once. The gene calls are TRBV12-3 or TRBV12-4 and TRBJ1-1; TRBD1 might be the D (6 bases). This clonotype originated in an adult in good health. The input for sequencing was peripheral blood, taken on day 0 of AZD1222 vaccination. The CDR3 is CASSLKGGTEAFF. DNA of the CDR3: TGTGCCAGCAGTTTAAAGGGGGGCACTGAAGCTTTCTTT.